Included here is one T cell receptor (beta chain) sequence, with context. Germline-derived CDR1 and CDR2 are LGHDT and YNNKEL (reference sequence). Trimming took 4 bases from V and 2 from J; bases not matched to a gene: 8. The CDR3 extends over 16 amino acids. Produced via immunoSEQ multiplex PCR; TCRdb's table is partial and in-frame only. The data contain around 210,000 clones, roughly 85% of them singletons. The data were obtained in a study of blood T cell repertoires in COVID-19. Study context: Both acute and convalescent COVID-19 samples were obtained from the United States, Italy and Spain.

V is TRBV3-1 (or the pseudogene TRBV3-2) and J is TRBJ2-1, with TRBD1 identical over 7 bases. The TCR comes from a man aged 50 to 59 with COVID-19, enrolled during active disease. Sequenced material: peripheral blood. The CDR3, as DNA: TGTGCCAGCAGCCCACGGTCACAGGGGACCTACAATGAGCAGTTCTTC. This gives the protein CASSPRSQGTYNEQFF.